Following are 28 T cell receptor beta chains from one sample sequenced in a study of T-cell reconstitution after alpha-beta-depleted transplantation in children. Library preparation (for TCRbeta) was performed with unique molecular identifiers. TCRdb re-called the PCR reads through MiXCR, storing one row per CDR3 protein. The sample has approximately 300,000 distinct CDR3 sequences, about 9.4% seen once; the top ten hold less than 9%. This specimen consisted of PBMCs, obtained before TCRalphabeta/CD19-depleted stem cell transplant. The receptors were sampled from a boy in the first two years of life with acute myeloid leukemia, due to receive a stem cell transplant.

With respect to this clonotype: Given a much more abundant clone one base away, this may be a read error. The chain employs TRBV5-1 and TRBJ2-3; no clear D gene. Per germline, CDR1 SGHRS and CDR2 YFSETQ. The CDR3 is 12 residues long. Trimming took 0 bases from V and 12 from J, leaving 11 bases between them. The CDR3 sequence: CASSLDTCTQYF. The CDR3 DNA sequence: TGCGCCAGCAGCTTGGATACATGCACTCAGTATTTT.

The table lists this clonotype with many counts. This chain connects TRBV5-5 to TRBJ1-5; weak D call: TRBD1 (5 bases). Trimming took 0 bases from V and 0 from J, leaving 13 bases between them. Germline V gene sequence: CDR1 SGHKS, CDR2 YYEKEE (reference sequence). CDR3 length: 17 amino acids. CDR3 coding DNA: TGTGCCAGCAGCTTGGCCATCGGGGGGGTTAGCAATCAGCCCCAGCATTTT. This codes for CASSLAIGGVSNQPQHF.

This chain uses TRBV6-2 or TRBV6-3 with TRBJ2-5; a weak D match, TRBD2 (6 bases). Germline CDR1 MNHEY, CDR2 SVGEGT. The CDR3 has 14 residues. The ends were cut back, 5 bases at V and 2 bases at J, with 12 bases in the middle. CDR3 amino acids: CASSTTGDQETQYF. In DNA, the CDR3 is TGTGCCAGCAGTACAACGGGGGATCAAGAGACCCAGTACTTC.

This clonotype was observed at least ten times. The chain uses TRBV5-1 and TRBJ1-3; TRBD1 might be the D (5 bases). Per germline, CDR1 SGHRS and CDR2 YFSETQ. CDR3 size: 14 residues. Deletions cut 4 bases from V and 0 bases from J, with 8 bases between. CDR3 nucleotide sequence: TGCGCCAGCAGCGGGGGAAGCTCTGGAAACACCATATATTTT. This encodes CASSGGSSGNTIYF.

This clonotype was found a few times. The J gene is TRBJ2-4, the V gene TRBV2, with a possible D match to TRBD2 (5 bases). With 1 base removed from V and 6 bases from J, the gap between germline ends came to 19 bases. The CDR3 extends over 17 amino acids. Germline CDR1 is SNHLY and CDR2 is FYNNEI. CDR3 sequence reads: CASSEGGSRRPPNIQYF. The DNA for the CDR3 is TGTGCCAGCAGTGAAGGAGGGAGCAGGCGCCCCCCAAACATTCAGTACTTC.

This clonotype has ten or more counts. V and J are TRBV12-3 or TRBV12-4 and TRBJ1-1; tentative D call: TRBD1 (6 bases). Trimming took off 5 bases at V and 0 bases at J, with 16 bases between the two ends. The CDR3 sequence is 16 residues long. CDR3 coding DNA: TGTGCCAGCAGTCCCCCTCAGGGGCAGATGAACACTGAAGCTTTCTTT. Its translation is CASSPPQGQMNTEAFF.

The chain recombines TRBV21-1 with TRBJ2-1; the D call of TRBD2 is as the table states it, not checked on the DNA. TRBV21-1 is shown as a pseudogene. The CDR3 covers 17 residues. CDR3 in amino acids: CASSQKLAGAAYNEQFF. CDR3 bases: TGTGCCAGCAGCCAAAAGCTAGCGGGGGCCGCCTACAATGAGCAGTTCTTC.

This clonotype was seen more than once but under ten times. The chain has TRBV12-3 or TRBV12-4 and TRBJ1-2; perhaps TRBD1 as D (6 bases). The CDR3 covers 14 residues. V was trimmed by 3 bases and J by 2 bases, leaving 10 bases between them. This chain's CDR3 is CASSFGDKNYGYTF. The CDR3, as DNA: TGTGCCAGCAGTTTTGGGGACAAAAACTATGGCTACACCTTC.

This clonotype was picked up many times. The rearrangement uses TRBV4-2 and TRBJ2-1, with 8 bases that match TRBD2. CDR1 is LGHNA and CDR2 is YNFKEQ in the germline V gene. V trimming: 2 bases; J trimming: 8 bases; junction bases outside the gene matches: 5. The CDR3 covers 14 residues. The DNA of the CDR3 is TGTGCCAGCAGCCAACAGCGGGAGATATATGAGCAGTTCTTC. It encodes CASSQQREIYEQFF.

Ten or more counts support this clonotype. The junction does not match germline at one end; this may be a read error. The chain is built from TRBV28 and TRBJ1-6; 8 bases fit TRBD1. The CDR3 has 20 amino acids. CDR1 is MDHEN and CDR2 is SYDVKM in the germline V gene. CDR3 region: CASSLGPGQGSFGVDSPLHF. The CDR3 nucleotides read TGTGCCAGTAGTTTAGGGCCTGGACAGGGAAGTTTTGGAGTTGATTCACCCCTCCACTTT.

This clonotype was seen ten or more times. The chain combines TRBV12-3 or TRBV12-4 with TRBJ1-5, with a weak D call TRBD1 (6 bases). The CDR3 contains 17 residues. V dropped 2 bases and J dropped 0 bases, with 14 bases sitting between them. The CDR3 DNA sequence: TGTGCCAGCAGTTTATCCGGGGGCCGGGGTAGCAATCAGCCCCAGCATTTT. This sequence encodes CASSLSGGRGSNQPQHF.

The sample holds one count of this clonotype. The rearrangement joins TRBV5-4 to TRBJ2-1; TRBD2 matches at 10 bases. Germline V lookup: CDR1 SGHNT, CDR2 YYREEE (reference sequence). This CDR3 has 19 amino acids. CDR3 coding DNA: TGTGCTGGCAGCTGCTATGTCTCCTGGACTAGCGGACTCTACAATGAGCAGTTCTTC. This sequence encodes CAGSCYVSWTSGLYNEQFF.

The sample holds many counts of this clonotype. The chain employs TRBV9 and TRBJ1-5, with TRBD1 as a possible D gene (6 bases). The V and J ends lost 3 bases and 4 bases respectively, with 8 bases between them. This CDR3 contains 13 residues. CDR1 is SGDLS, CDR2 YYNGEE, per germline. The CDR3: CASSGTGNQPQHF. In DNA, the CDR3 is TGTGCCAGCAGCGGAACAGGGAATCAGCCCCAGCATTTT.

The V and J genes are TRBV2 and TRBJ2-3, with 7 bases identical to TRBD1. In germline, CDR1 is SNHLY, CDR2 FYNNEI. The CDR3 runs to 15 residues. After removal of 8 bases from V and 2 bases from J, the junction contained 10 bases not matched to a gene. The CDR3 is CASLRQGTFTDTQYF. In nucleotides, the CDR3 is TGTGCCAGCCTCCGACAGGGTACTTTCACAGATACGCAGTATTTT.

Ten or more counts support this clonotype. Written as DNA, the CDR3 is TGTGCCAGCAGCCGTAGGACTAGCGGGATTACCTACGAGCAGTACTTC. Translation gives CASSRRTSGITYEQYF. The gene calls are TRBV11-2 and TRBJ2-7, with 12 bases that match TRBD2. The CDR3 extends over 16 amino acids. After removal of 5 bases from V and 2 bases from J, the junction contained 7 bases not matched to a gene. Germline assignment: CDR1 SGHAT and CDR2 FQNNGV.

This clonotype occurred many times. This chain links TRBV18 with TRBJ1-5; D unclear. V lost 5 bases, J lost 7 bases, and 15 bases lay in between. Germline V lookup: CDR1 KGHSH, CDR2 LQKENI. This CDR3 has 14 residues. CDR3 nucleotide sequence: TGTGCCAGCTCAGAAACGGGCCTCAGGCAGCCCCAGCATTTT. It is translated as CASSETGLRQPQHF.

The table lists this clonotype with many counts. CDR3 sequence: CASSFTGSPYEQYF. In DNA, the CDR3 is TGCGCCAGCAGCTTTACGGGGAGCCCCTACGAGCAGTACTTC. The chain recombines TRBV5-1 with TRBJ2-7, with TRBD2 as a possible D gene (5 bases). The CDR3 covers 14 residues. Germline values: CDR1 SGHRS, CDR2 YFSETQ. Trimming took off 2 bases at V and 2 bases at J, with 11 bases between the two ends.

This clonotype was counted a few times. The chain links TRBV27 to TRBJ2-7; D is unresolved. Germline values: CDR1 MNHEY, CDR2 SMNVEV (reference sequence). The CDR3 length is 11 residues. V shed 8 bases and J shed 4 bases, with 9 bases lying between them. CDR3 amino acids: CASRNLYEQYF. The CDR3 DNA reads TGTGCCAGCCGGAATTTGTACGAGCAGTACTTC.

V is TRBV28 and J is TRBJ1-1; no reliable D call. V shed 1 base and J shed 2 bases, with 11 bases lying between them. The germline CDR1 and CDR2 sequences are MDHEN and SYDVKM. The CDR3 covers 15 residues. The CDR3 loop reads CASSLLQGKNTEAFF. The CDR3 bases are TGTGCCAGCAGTTTATTGCAAGGGAAAAACACTGAAGCTTTCTTT.

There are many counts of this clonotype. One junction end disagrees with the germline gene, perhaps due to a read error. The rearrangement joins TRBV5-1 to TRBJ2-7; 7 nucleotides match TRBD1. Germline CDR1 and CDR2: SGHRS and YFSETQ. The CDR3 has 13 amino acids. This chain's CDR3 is CASSPGQNYEQYF. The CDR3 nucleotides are TGTGCCAGCAGTCCGGGACAGAACTACGAGCAGTACTTC. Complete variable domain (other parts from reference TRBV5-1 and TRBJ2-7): KAGVTQTPRYLIKTRGQQVTLSCSPISGHRSVSWYQQTPGQGLQFLFEYFSETQRNKGNFPGRFSGRQFSNSRSEMNVSTLELGDSALYLCASSPGQNYEQYFGPGTRLTVT.

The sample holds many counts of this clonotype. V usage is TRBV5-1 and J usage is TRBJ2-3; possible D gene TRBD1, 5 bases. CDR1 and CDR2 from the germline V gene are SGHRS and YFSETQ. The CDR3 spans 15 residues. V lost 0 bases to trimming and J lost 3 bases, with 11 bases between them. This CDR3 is CASSLAPGRTDTQYF. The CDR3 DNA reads TGCGCCAGCAGCTTGGCTCCAGGGCGGACAGATACGCAGTATTTT.

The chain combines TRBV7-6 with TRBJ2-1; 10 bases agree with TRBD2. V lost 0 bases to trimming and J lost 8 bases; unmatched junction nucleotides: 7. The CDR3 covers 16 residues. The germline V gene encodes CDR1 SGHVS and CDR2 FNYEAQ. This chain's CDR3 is CASSLARLAGRDEQFF. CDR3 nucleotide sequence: TGTGCCAGCAGCTTAGCAAGACTAGCGGGTAGGGATGAGCAGTTCTTC.

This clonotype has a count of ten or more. The CDR3 region is CASSLALDYNEQFF. The CDR3 DNA sequence: TGTGCCAGCAGCTTAGCTCTAGATTACAATGAGCAGTTCTTC. The chain is built from TRBV7-3 and TRBJ2-1, with D uncertain. This CDR3 spans 14 amino acids. Trimming took 2 bases from V and 4 from J, leaving 9 bases between them. Germline V gives CDR1 SGHTA, CDR2 FQGTGA.

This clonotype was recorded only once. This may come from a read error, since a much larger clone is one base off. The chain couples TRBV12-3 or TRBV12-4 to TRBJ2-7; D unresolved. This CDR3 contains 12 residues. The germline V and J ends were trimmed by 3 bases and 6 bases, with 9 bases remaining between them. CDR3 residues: CASSFMNGEQYV. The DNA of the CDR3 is TGTGCCAGCAGTTTCATGAACGGCGAGCAGTACGTC.

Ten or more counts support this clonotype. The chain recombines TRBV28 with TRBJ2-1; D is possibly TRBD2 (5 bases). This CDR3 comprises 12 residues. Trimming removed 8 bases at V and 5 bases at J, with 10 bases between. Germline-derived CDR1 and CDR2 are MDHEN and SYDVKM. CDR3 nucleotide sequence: TGTGCCAGCCAGGAGGCAGACAATGAGCAGTTCTTC. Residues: CASQEADNEQFF.

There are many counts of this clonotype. In DNA form, the CDR3 reads TGTGCCAGCAGCTTCGTTTGGCGGGGGGAGACCGGGGAGCTGTTTTTT. It yields the protein CASSFVWRGETGELFF. The rearrangement uses TRBV5-8 and TRBJ2-2, with 8 bases that match TRBD2. V lost 2 bases, J lost 5 bases, and 8 bases stayed unmatched. The germline gives CDR1 SGHTS, CDR2 YDEGEE. The CDR3 consists of 16 residues.

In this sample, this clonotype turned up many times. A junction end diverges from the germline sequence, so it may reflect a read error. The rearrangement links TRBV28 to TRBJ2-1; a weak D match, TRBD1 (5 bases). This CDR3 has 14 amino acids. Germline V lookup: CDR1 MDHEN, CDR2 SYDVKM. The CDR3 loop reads CASSLGRYYNEQFF. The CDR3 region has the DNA TGCGCCAGCAGCTTGGGGCGGTACTACAATGAGCAGTTCTTC.

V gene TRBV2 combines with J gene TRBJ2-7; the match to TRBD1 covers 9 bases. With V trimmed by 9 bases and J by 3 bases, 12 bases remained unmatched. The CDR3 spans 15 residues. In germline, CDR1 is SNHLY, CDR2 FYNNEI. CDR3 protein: CASQAGTGWNYEQYF. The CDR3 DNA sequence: TGTGCCAGTCAAGCCGGGACAGGGTGGAACTACGAGCAGTACTTC.